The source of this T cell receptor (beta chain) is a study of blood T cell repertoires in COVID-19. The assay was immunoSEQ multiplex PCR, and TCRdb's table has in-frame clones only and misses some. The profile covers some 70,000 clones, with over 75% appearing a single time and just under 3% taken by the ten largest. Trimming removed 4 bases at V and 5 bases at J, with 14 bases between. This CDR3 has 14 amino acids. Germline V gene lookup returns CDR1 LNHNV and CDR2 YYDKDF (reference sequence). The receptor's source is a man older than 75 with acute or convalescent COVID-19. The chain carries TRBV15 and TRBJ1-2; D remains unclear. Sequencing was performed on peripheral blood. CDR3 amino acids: CATSKTDGRYGYTF. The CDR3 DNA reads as TGTGCCACCAGCAAAACCGACGGGAGATATGGCTACACCTTC.